This T cell receptor beta chain was captured in a study of blood T cell repertoires in COVID-19. The overall study: Donors in the United States, Italy and Spain gave samples during acute or convalescent COVID-19. From T cells, B-cell-depleted T cells, or PBMCs came the material, which was cDNA or gDNA.

As originally analysed: How many nucleated cells were present was estimated from reference gene primer amplification. Assay used: immunoSEQ multiplex PCR; TCRdb lists only in-frame clones, some missing. The D gene and trimming were derived from the DNA, and the V and J assignments and clone size from that table. The repertoire holds some 200,000 clones, with roughly four fifths as singletons. Germline V gene sequence: CDR1 SGHAT, CDR2 FQNNGV. This CDR3 comprises 13 residues. V was trimmed by 1 base and J by 6 bases, leaving 9 bases between them. The source is a man aged 25-45 years with active or convalescent COVID-19. The chain links TRBV11-2 to TRBJ1-2, with TRBD1 as a possible D gene (5 bases). Sequencing was performed on peripheral blood. The CDR3 sequence: CASSLGTNDGYTF. CDR3 nucleotide sequence: TGTGCCAGCAGCTTAGGGACAAACGATGGCTACACCTTC.